The 18 T cell receptor beta chains below were found in one sample sequenced in a study of shared clonotypes between healthy human individuals (dated by TCRdb to the early 2020s). Library method: the immunoSEQ multiplex PCR assay. Drawn from immuneACCESS, this table holds only the in-frame rearrangements with V and J called that TCRdb kept. Clones are partly lost; checked studies trace under half to an unresolved V gene and leave the rest unexplained. Present in this sample are around 980,000 clones, around 82% of which were seen just once. 0.6% to 0.75% of the sample lies in the top ten. Material: memory CD4+ T cells from PBMCs. What this sample's cell subset or site label stands for: CD45RA-negative fraction. The receptors derive from a man aged 18 to 29 in good health. Some clones in this sample may be carry-over from other donors' samples.

The chain has TRBV29-1 and TRBJ2-3; TRBD1 is a possible D gene (5 bases). There are 15 residues in the CDR3. The germline V and J ends were trimmed by 1 base and 5 bases, with 16 bases remaining between them. Germline V gives CDR1 SQVTM, CDR2 ANQGSEA. The chain's CDR3 is CSVEVGQGSEDTQYF. The DNA of the CDR3 is TGCAGCGTTGAAGTAGGGCAGGGATCGGAAGATACGCAGTATTTT.

This clone was detected only a few times. The chain employs TRBV14 and TRBJ1-1, with 8 bases matching TRBD1. The trim removed 4 bases at V and 5 bases at J, leaving 3 bases unmatched. From germline, CDR1 is SGHDN and CDR2 FVKESK. CDR3 length: 13 residues. The CDR3, as DNA: TGTGCCAGCAGCCGACAGGGGTTTACTGAAGCTTTCTTT. Translated: CASSRQGFTEAFF.

The chain employs TRBV5-1 and TRBJ1-4; D is possibly TRBD1 (5 bases). With 4 bases removed from V and 7 bases from J, the gap between germline ends came to 14 bases. Germline CDR1 SGHRS, CDR2 YFSETQ. This CDR3 spans 14 amino acids. The CDR3 loop is CASSKGQAGEKLFF. As DNA, the CDR3 is TGCGCCAGCAGCAAGGGGCAGGCGGGTGAAAAACTGTTTTTT.

The chain couples TRBV28 to TRBJ1-4, with a weak D call TRBD1 (6 bases). There are 14 residues in the CDR3. The V gene's germline CDR1 is MDHEN and CDR2 SYDVKM. V was clipped by 4 bases and J by 7 bases, with 13 bases between them. The DNA of the CDR3 is TGTGCCAGCAGTTACCGAGGGGGTGGTGAAAAACTGTTTTTT. This encodes CASSYRGGGEKLFF. The whole variable domain, remainder taken from reference TRBV28 and TRBJ1-4, is DVKVTQSSRYLVKRTGEKVFLECVQDMDHENMFWYRQDPGLGLRLIYFSYDVKMKEKGDIPEGYSVSREKKERFSLILESASTNQTSMYLCASSYRGGGEKLFFGSGTQLSVL.

This clone was counted once. The J gene is TRBJ1-6, the V gene TRBV7-3; D gene ambiguous. V was pared by 5 bases and J by 7 bases, with 12 bases between. Germline V gives CDR1 SGHTA, CDR2 FQGTGA. The CDR3 is 14 residues long. The CDR3 spells CASSVSAENSPLHF. The CDR3 DNA reads as TGTGCCAGCAGCGTATCGGCCGAAAATTCACCCCTCCACTTT.

The chain recombines TRBV2 with TRBJ1-5, with D unclear. This CDR3 comprises 13 residues. The germline gives CDR1 SNHLY, CDR2 FYNNEI. Trimming shortened V by 3 bases and J by 7 bases, and 10 bases separated the two germline ends. The CDR3 DNA follows: TGTGCCAGCAGTGACGGTCGGGGACAGCCCCAGCATTTT. This codes for CASSDGRGQPQHF.

The table lists this clone with a count of one. V is TRBV10-3 and J is TRBJ1-5; TRBD1 matches 8 bases. This CDR3 has 15 amino acids. J lost 7 bases, V lost 4 bases, and 9 bases had no gene match. In germline, CDR1 is ENHRY, CDR2 SYGVKD. DNA of the CDR3: TGTGCCATCAGTGCACTGCAGGGGGCTGGGCAGCCCCAGCATTTT. This codes for CAISALQGAGQPQHF.

The chain couples TRBV30 to TRBJ1-2, with 7 bases fitting TRBD1. V shed 8 bases and J 3 bases; nucleotides not matched to a gene: 12. This CDR3 has 14 residues. CDR1 and CDR2 from the germline V gene are GTSNPN and SVGIG (reference sequence). CDR3 sequence (DNA): TGTGCCAGGGGAGGGAGGCAGGGGGACTATGGCTACACCTTC. Amino acid sequence: CARGGRQGDYGYTF.

This clone showed up just once. This sequence joins TRBV6-6 and TRBJ2-5; TRBD1 aligns across 8 bases. CDR1 and CDR2 (germline): MNHNY, SVGAGI (reference sequence). V shed 6 bases, J shed 10 bases, and the junction held 19 bases outside the gene matches. The length of the CDR3 is 16 residues. The CDR3 DNA sequence: TGTGCCAGCAGACCCTCGGACAGGGCCAAACCGGGCGACCAGTACTTC. The encoded protein is CASRPSDRAKPGDQYF.

The J gene is TRBJ1-2, the V gene TRBV2; 7 bases align to TRBD1. Germline CDR1 and CDR2: SNHLY and FYNNEI. Trimming cost V 6 bases and J 4 bases; bases outside gene matches: 14. The CDR3 totals 16 residues. The CDR3 reads CASSDNNYGTVYGYTF. The CDR3 DNA follows: TGTGCCAGCAGCGATAATAATTACGGGACAGTCTATGGCTACACCTTC.

The chain has TRBV27 and TRBJ2-1, with 7 bases identical to TRBD2. The ends lost 0 bases at V and 4 bases at J; junction bases unmatched: 3. Germline lookup yields CDR1 MNHEY and CDR2 SMNVEV (reference sequence). This CDR3 spans 15 amino acids. CDR3 nucleotide sequence: TGTGCCAGCAGTTTATCGCGGGAGCTTTACAATGAGCAGTTCTTC. This codes for CASSLSRELYNEQFF.

J is TRBJ2-5 and V is TRBV5-6, with D hard to call. This CDR3 has 15 residues. V was cut by 3 bases and J by 0 bases, with 12 bases left in between. Germline assignment: CDR1 SGHDT and CDR2 YYEEEE. The CDR3 is CASSSRVAYQETQYF. CDR3 nucleotides: TGTGCCAGCAGCTCCCGGGTCGCGTACCAAGAGACCCAGTACTTC.

The chain combines TRBV5-1 with TRBJ1-4, with 12 bases fitting TRBD1. V lost 4 bases to trimming and J lost 8 bases; unmatched junction nucleotides: 6. CDR1 and CDR2 from the germline V gene are SGHRS and YFSETQ. This CDR3 is 15 amino acids long. DNA of the CDR3: TGCGCCAGCAGCACCGGGACAGGGGGCGAGGAAAAACTGTTTTTT. It encodes CASSTGTGGEEKLFF.

The chain joins TRBV6-1 to TRBJ2-2; D is undetermined. From germline, CDR1 is MNHNS and CDR2 SASEGT. V lost 1 base and J 3 bases, leaving 6 bases between the germline ends. The CDR3 is 14 residues long. In DNA, the CDR3 is TGTGCCAGCAGTGAAGGGTCGTACACCGGGGAGCTGTTTTTT. Translation: CASSEGSYTGELFF.

The CDR3 loop is CASRDSNQGYGYTF. CDR3 in DNA: TGTGCCAGCCGCGACTCTAACCAGGGGTATGGCTACACCTTC. The chain links TRBV18 to TRBJ1-2; D may be TRBD1 (6 bases). Trimming stripped 8 bases from V and 5 bases from J, with 18 bases between. CDR1 and CDR2 from the germline V gene are KGHSH and LQKENI. The CDR3 loop spans 14 amino acids.

The chain joins TRBV6-1 to TRBJ1-5; the match to TRBD1 covers 9 bases. Germline CDR1 reads MNHNS; CDR2 reads SASEGT. There are 13 residues in the CDR3. V was pared by 4 bases and J by 9 bases, with 4 bases of the junction left unmatched. CDR3 sequence reads: CASSGTGEWPQHF. Here the CDR3 DNA reads TGTGCCAGCAGTGGGACAGGGGAATGGCCCCAGCATTTT.

The chain is built from TRBV18 and TRBJ1-4; a weak D match, TRBD1 (5 bases). The CDR3 is made up of 15 amino acids. Germline V lookup: CDR1 KGHSH, CDR2 LQKENI. Trimming stripped 6 bases from V and 0 bases from J, with 11 bases between. The CDR3 region has the DNA TGTGCCAGCTCGGGTCAGGGAACAACTAATGAAAAACTGTTTTTT. Residues: CASSGQGTTNEKLFF. Full variable domain (remainder filled in from reference TRBV18 and TRBJ1-4): NAGVMQNPRHLVRRRGQEARLRCSPMKGHSHVYWYRQLPEEGLKFMVYLQKENIIDESGMPKERFSAEFPKEGPSILRIQQVVRGDSAAYFCASSGQGTTNEKLFFGSGTQLSVL.

The CDR3 here is CASSQVGSRTVEQYF. The CDR3 coding sequence is TGCGCCAGCAGCCAAGTCGGTTCCCGCACTGTCGAGCAGTACTTC. The chain recombines TRBV4-3 with TRBJ2-7, with D unresolved. Per the germline V gene, CDR1 is LGHNA and CDR2 is YSLEER. This CDR3 region has 15 residues. With 1 base removed from V and 6 bases from J, the gap between germline ends came to 16 bases.